This TCR beta chain came from a study of early T cells in non-severe SARS-CoV-2 infection. About the research overall: The sequenced material was bulk RNA from unsorted whole blood, and its chains were unpaired.

TCRdb re-called the 5' RACE reads through MiXCR, storing one row per CDR3 protein. The table has 45,000 to 50,000 distinct CDR3 sequences, over 5% seen once. This clonotype was seen many times. There are 15 residues in the CDR3. Per germline, CDR1 SGHNT and CDR2 YYREEE (reference sequence). The ends lost 3 bases at V and 7 bases at J; junction bases unmatched: 6. The chain couples TRBV5-4 to TRBJ2-1; 11 bases are a match to TRBD2. The specimen was whole blood. This sequence originates from an adult who was a healthcare worker with PCR-confirmed SARS-CoV-2 infection or an uninfected control (not recorded which). CDR3: CASSSPGLAVNEQFF. The CDR3 DNA is TGTGCCAGCAGCTCGCCGGGACTAGCGGTTAATGAGCAGTTCTTC.